This T cell receptor beta chain was documented in a study of shared clonotypes between healthy human individuals. Terminally differentiated effector memory CD45RA+ cells were left out of the naive CD8 fraction, which was CD45RO-negative and positively selected for CCR7. Clones were sequenced by immunoSEQ multiplex PCR, and TCRdb holds only the in-frame ones, with some missing. Of hundreds of thousands of clones listed, approximately 96% were seen once; the top ten hold about 0.12%. The CDR3 sequence is 15 residues long. V dropped 7 bases and J dropped 2; count of bases not matched to a gene: 7. CDR1 and CDR2 from the germline V gene are SNHLY and FYNNEI. As for this clone: Its antigen is unknown.

Study-wide results and caveats: A small donor pool kept down the genetic and exposure-history diversity that was represented.

The specimen sequenced was naive CD8+ T cells sorted from blood. V usage is TRBV2 and J usage is TRBJ1-2; TRBD1 aligns across 10 bases. The TCR was taken from a woman in her 30s in good health. CDR3 sequence: CASILDRGGNYGYTF. The CDR3 nucleotides read TGTGCCAGCATTCTGGACAGGGGGGGGAACTATGGCTACACCTTC.